The sequence of this T cell receptor beta chain was determined in a study of cytomegalovirus exposure and HLA in healthy donors. Produced via immunoSEQ multiplex PCR; TCRdb's table is partial and in-frame only. The top ten hold approximately 0.94% of the sample, which has about 280,000 clones, roughly 88% seen once. The TCR comes from a woman aged 18-29 years in good health and CMV-seronegative. The sample comprised PBMCs.

This CDR3 is CASSQRQGSAGANVLTF. The DNA for the CDR3 is TGTGCCAGCAGCCAGAGACAGGGGAGCGCTGGGGCCAACGTCCTGACTTTC. The chain is built from TRBV5-8 and TRBJ2-6, with 8 bases that match TRBD1. Germline CDR1 is SGHTS and CDR2 is YDEGEE. This CDR3 contains 17 residues. Trimming cost V 4 bases and J 2 bases; bases outside gene matches: 8. Supplemented by reference TRBV5-8 and TRBJ2-6, the full variable domain reads EAGVTQSPTHLIKTRGQQATLRCSPISGHTSVYWYQQALGLGLQFLLWYDEGEERNRGNFPPRFSGRQFPNYSSELNVNALELEDSALYLCASSQRQGSAGANVLTFGAGSRLTVL.